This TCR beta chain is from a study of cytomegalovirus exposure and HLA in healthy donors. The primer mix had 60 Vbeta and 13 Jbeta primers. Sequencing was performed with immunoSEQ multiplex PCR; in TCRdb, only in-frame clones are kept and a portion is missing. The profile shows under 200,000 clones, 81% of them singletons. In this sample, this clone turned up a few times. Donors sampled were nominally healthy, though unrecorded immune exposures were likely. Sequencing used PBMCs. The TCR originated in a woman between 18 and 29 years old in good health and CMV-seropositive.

The CDR3 is CASSEGPISYEQYF. The CDR3 DNA is TGTGCCAGCAGTGAAGGGCCGATCTCCTACGAGCAGTACTTC. This chain links TRBV6-1 with TRBJ2-7; unclear D gene. This CDR3 has 14 amino acids. Germline CDR1 and CDR2: MNHNS and SASEGT. With 1 base removed from V and 0 bases from J, the gap between germline ends came to 7 bases.